These 31 T cell receptor beta chains originate from one sample sequenced in a study of graft-versus-host responses after intestinal transplantation. No antigen is known for these receptors. Profiling relied on immunoSEQ multiplex PCR, and the TCRdb table lists in-frame clones only, not all of them. The sample has about 27,000 clones, about 81% seen once. The sample here was unstimulated CD4+ T cells sorted from spleen or lymph node cells, taken before intestinal transplant. These receptors were taken from a human donor who received an intestinal transplant.

Only one count was recorded for this clone. As DNA, the CDR3 is TGTGCCAGCAGCTTAGGACAAATCCAGAACACTGAAGCTTTCTTT. Its protein is CASSLGQIQNTEAFF. The chain employs TRBV7-3 and TRBJ1-1; tentative D call: TRBD1 (5 bases). CDR1 and CDR2 (germline): SGHTA, FQGTGA. V dropped 2 bases and J dropped 1 base, with 11 bases sitting between them. The CDR3 is 15 amino acids.

The genes are TRBV6-1 and TRBJ2-1; 10 bases match TRBD1. The CDR3 runs to 16 residues. The junction had 11 bases not matched to a gene; V was cut back by 4 bases and J by 8 bases. Per the germline V gene, CDR1 is MNHNS and CDR2 is SASEGT. The CDR3 loop reads CASSADRTGGSDEQFF. CDR3 nucleotide sequence: TGTGCCAGCAGTGCAGATAGGACAGGGGGTTCGGATGAGCAGTTCTTC.

J is TRBJ1-2 and V is TRBV6-1, with D possibly being TRBD1 (6 bases). Germline CDR1 and CDR2: MNHNS and SASEGT. Trimming shortened V by 4 bases and J by 5 bases, and 17 bases separated the two germline ends. The CDR3 covers 15 residues. DNA of the CDR3: TGTGCCAGCAGTGTCCGGGACACCTCTCGGTATGGCTACACCTTC. Its translation: CASSVRDTSRYGYTF.

A single count supports this clone. The gene calls are TRBV19 and TRBJ1-3; D gene ambiguous. This CDR3 contains 13 residues. Per the germline V gene, CDR1 is LNHDA and CDR2 is SQIVND (reference sequence). V dropped 7 bases and J dropped 0 bases, with 7 bases sitting between them. The DNA for the CDR3 is TGTGCCAGTAAGGATAGCTCTGGAAACACCATATATTTT. Its translation is CASKDSSGNTIYF.

The chain employs TRBV5-1 and TRBJ1-2; 7 positions match TRBD1. V shed 4 bases, J shed 5 bases, and the junction held 5 bases outside the gene matches. The CDR3 runs 13 residues. Germline-derived CDR1 and CDR2 are SGHRS and YFSETQ. CDR3: CASSTGTVYGYTF. CDR3 bases: TGCGCCAGCAGCACGGGGACAGTATATGGCTACACCTTC. Supplemented by reference TRBV5-1 and TRBJ1-2, the full variable domain reads KAGVTQTPRYLIKTRGQQVTLSCSPISGHRSVSWYQQTPGQGLQFLFEYFSETQRNKGNFPGRFSGRQFSNSRSEMNVSTLELGDSALYLCASSTGTVYGYTFGSGTRLTVV.

This chain connects TRBV27 to TRBJ2-1, with TRBD2 identical over 11 bases. Germline CDR1 is MNHEY and CDR2 is SMNVEV (reference sequence). CDR3 length: 15 amino acids. Unmatched junction bases numbered 7, after V lost 5 bases and J lost 7 bases. The CDR3 is CASSMGLAVYNEQFF. CDR3 DNA: TGTGCCAGCAGTATGGGACTAGCGGTCTATAATGAGCAGTTCTTC.

The genes are TRBV10-1 and TRBJ2-4, with D uncertain. V was trimmed by 3 bases and J by 4 bases, leaving 16 bases between them. The CDR3 is 16 residues long. Germline CDR1 reads WNHNN; CDR2 reads SYGVQD (reference sequence). The CDR3 DNA reads as TGCGCCAGCAGTGACCCAAGACCGAGAGCAAAAAACATTCAGTACTTC. Amino acids: CASSDPRPRAKNIQYF.

This chain's CDR3 is CASSPRDRGNEQFF. CDR3 sequence (DNA): TGTGCCAGCAGCCCAAGAGACAGGGGGAATGAGCAGTTCTTC. The rearrangement joins TRBV7-6 to TRBJ2-1, with TRBD1 matching over 9 bases. The germline V gene encodes CDR1 SGHVS and CDR2 FNYEAQ. V was pared by 5 bases and J by 7 bases, with 6 bases of the junction left unmatched. This CDR3 has 14 residues.

There are a few counts of this clone. This chain uses TRBV6-1 with TRBJ2-7, with 10 nucleotides matching TRBD2. The CDR3 covers 13 residues. Germline trimming cut 8 bases from V and 7 bases from J; bases unmatched to any gene: 8. Germline V gives CDR1 MNHNS, CDR2 SASEGT. The chain's CDR3 is CASGPSGRGEQYF. CDR3 DNA: TGTGCCAGCGGGCCGAGCGGGAGGGGGGAGCAGTACTTC.

This clone came up once. This rearrangement joins TRBV6-1 to TRBJ2-1, with 8 positions matching TRBD2. Germline loops: CDR1 MNHNS, CDR2 SASEGT. The V and J ends lost 5 bases and 2 bases, in that order; junction bases with no gene match: 5. CDR3 size: 15 residues. This chain's CDR3 is CASSIAGTTYNEQFF. The CDR3 nucleotides read TGTGCCAGCAGTATAGCGGGGACAACCTACAATGAGCAGTTCTTC.

The genes are TRBV7-9 and TRBJ2-5; TRBD1 agrees at 8 bases. The J segment lost 4 bases and the V segment lost 1 base, leaving 5 bases of the junction unmatched. There are 15 residues in the CDR3. Per germline, CDR1 SEHNR and CDR2 FQNEAQ (reference sequence). CDR3 sequence (DNA): TGTGCCAGCAGCTTAGGTCCAGGGGGCAGAGAGACCCAGTACTTC. It translates to CASSLGPGGRETQYF.

This clone is a singleton in its sample. The chain links TRBV4-3 to TRBJ2-5, with 8 bases aligning to TRBD1. This CDR3 is 13 amino acids long. Looked up from germline, CDR1 is LGHNA and CDR2 is YSLEER. The trim removed 3 bases at V and 5 bases at J, leaving 2 bases unmatched. In DNA form, the CDR3 reads TGCGCCAGCAGCCACAGGGGGCGGGAGACCCAGTACTTC. The encoded protein is CASSHRGRETQYF.

This rearrangement joins TRBV28 to TRBJ2-2; 9 positions match TRBD1. This CDR3 has 15 amino acids. The trim removed 7 bases at V and 4 bases at J, leaving 7 bases unmatched. Germline CDR1 reads MDHEN; CDR2 reads SYDVKM. The CDR3 nucleotides are TGTGCCAGCAATCCCACGACAGGGGGCACCGGGGAGCTGTTTTTT. Protein product: CASNPTTGGTGELFF.

J is TRBJ2-3 and V is TRBV11-1; TRBD2 agrees at 11 bases. The CDR3 contains 19 residues. Looked up from germline, CDR1 is SGHAT and CDR2 is FQDESV (reference sequence). After removal of 5 bases from V and 6 bases from J, the junction contained 19 bases not matched to a gene. In nucleotides, the CDR3 is TGTGCCAGCAGCCCCGGGCGTAGGGCTAGCGGGAGGCGAAGCGATACGCAGTATTTT. Translation: CASSPGRRASGRRSDTQYF.

This chain joins TRBV20-1 and TRBJ2-3; D is perhaps TRBD1 or TRBD2 (5 bases each). Trimming left V 7 bases short and J 5 bases short, with 7 bases between. Per germline, CDR1 DFQATT and CDR2 SNEGSKA (reference sequence). The CDR3 length is 10 residues. The CDR3 bases are TGCAGTGAGAGGGGAGATACGCAGTATTTT. It yields the protein CSERGDTQYF.

V and J are TRBV28 and TRBJ2-7, with D possibly TRBD2 on 5 matching bases. V lost 6 bases to trimming and J lost 1 base, with 19 bases between them. The CDR3 extends over 16 amino acids. Germline V gene data show CDR1 as MDHEN and CDR2 as SYDVKM. The DNA for the CDR3 is TGTGCCAGCAGCGACCCCATACGCGGGTTTTCCTACGAGCAGTACTTC. Protein: CASSDPIRGFSYEQYF.

J is TRBJ1-3 and V is TRBV7-9; weak D call: TRBD1 (6 bases). Germline V gives CDR1 SEHNR, CDR2 FQNEAQ (reference sequence). The CDR3 spans 15 residues. Deletions cut 5 bases from V and 5 bases from J, with 16 bases between. In DNA, the CDR3 is TGTGCCAGCAGCGCCAGGGGTGTCCCTAGAAACACCATATATTTT. As protein: CASSARGVPRNTIYF.

The gene calls are TRBV21-1 and TRBJ2-1; TRBD2, the D gene given by the table, was not confirmed from the DNA. TRBV21-1 corresponds to a pseudogene. The CDR3 is 17 amino acids. CDR3 coding DNA: TGTGCCAGCAGCAAAGTGGCTCTAGCGGGAGCTAACAATGAGCAGTTCTTC. Amino acid sequence: CASSKVALAGANNEQFF.

The rearrangement joins TRBV9 to TRBJ1-1, with TRBD1 matching over 11 bases. Unmatched junction bases numbered 8, after V lost 0 bases and J lost 1 base. Germline CDR1 reads SGDLS; CDR2 reads YYNGEE. The CDR3 length is 18 residues. CDR3 protein: CASSVVRGTGGWNTEAFF. CDR3 bases: TGTGCCAGCAGCGTAGTACGGGGGACAGGGGGTTGGAACACTGAAGCTTTCTTT.

This clone showed up just once. The rearrangement joins TRBV10-3 to TRBJ2-7; perhaps TRBD2 as D (5 bases). Germline CDR1 and CDR2: ENHRY and SYGVKD. V was cut by 4 bases and J by 3 bases, with 13 bases left in between. This CDR3 comprises 14 residues. The CDR3 is CAISAQAEYYEQYF. Written as DNA, the CDR3 is TGTGCCATCAGTGCGCAAGCGGAATACTACGAGCAGTACTTC.

V is TRBV7-9 and J is TRBJ2-1; possibly TRBD2 for D (6 bases). Germline V CDR1 and CDR2: SEHNR, FQNEAQ (reference sequence). Trimming removed 0 bases at V and 1 base at J, with 10 bases between. There are 16 residues in the CDR3. CDR3 DNA: TGTGCCAGCAGCTTAGCCCAGGCGGGGTCCTACAATGAGCAGTTCTTC. Its translation is CASSLAQAGSYNEQFF.

This chain connects TRBV7-8 to TRBJ2-6; tentatively, D is TRBD1 or TRBD2 (5 bases each). The length of the CDR3 is 18 residues. Germline CDR1 reads SGHVS; CDR2 reads FQNEAQ. Trimming removed 1 base from V and 0 bases from J, with 13 bases in between. The CDR3 DNA reads TGTGCCAGCAGCTTAGTAACAGGACTGGGCTCTGGGGCCAACGTCCTGACTTTC. It specifies CASSLVTGLGSGANVLTF.

The chain employs TRBV30 and TRBJ2-7; TRBD1 aligns across 8 bases. The CDR3 has 13 residues. V gave up 1 base and J gave up 4 bases; unmatched junction bases: 3. Germline CDR1 and CDR2: GTSNPN and SVGIG (reference sequence). The CDR3 is CAWSGTGNYEQYF. For the CDR3, the DNA is TGTGCCTGGAGTGGGACAGGGAATTACGAGCAGTACTTC.

The genes are TRBV5-4 and TRBJ2-5; 13 positions agree with TRBD2. The CDR3 loop spans 16 amino acids. Germline V lookup: CDR1 SGHNT, CDR2 YYREEE (reference sequence). Trimming removed 5 bases from V and 5 bases from J; junction bases left unmatched: 9. The DNA of the CDR3 is TGTGCCAGCAGTTCAAATCGACTAGCGGGAGGTGAGACCCAGTACTTC. Residues: CASSSNRLAGGETQYF.

The chain combines TRBV6-1 with TRBJ2-7; D is ambiguous. This CDR3 is 14 amino acids long. The germline CDR1 and CDR2 sequences are MNHNS and SASEGT. With 0 bases removed from V and 7 bases from J, the gap between germline ends came to 13 bases. Here the CDR3 DNA reads TGTGCCAGCAGTGAAGCGCTTCGGGTGGGGGAGCAGTACTTC. It is translated as CASSEALRVGEQYF.

This clone occurred once. The gene calls are TRBV9 and TRBJ2-7, with TRBD1 matching 7 bases. J lost 2 bases, V lost 2 bases, and 10 bases had no gene match. The CDR3 loop spans 16 amino acids. CDR1 and CDR2 from the germline V gene are SGDLS and YYNGEE. This CDR3 reads CASSVGFGQEAYEQYF. The DNA for the CDR3 is TGTGCCAGCAGCGTGGGATTTGGACAGGAGGCCTACGAGCAGTACTTC.

The gene calls are TRBV6-1 and TRBJ1-4; D remains unclear. Germline V gene data show CDR1 as MNHNS and CDR2 as SASEGT. V dropped 6 bases and J dropped 6 bases, with 11 bases sitting between them. This CDR3 has 13 amino acids. The CDR3 spells CASRRQKDEKLFF. The CDR3 DNA sequence: TGTGCCAGCAGGAGGCAGAAGGATGAAAAACTGTTTTTT.

CDR3 in amino acids: CASSLGGGLGYTF. The DNA for the CDR3 is TGTGCCAGCAGCCTTGGAGGGGGGCTCGGCTACACCTTC. V gene TRBV5-4 combines with J gene TRBJ1-2; TRBD1 is a possible D gene (6 bases). CDR3 length: 13 amino acids. CDR1 is SGHNT, CDR2 YYREEE, per germline (reference sequence). The V end lost 4 bases, the J end lost 8 bases, and 15 bases lay between the germline ends.

This chain uses TRBV27 with TRBJ2-3; unclear D gene. Deletions cut 7 bases from V and 1 base from J, with 12 bases between. In germline, CDR1 is MNHEY, CDR2 SMNVEV (reference sequence). The CDR3 spans 14 residues. This CDR3 reads CASTPNLGTDTQYF. Here the CDR3 DNA reads TGTGCCAGCACTCCTAACTTAGGCACAGATACGCAGTATTTT.

The chain has TRBV11-3 and TRBJ1-5; TRBD1 might be the D (5 bases). Germline CDR1 reads SGHNT; CDR2 reads YENEEA. V lost 6 bases and J 5 bases, leaving 14 bases between the germline ends. This CDR3 is 14 amino acids long. The CDR3 bases are TGTGCCAGCAGTTATTACAGGATTCATCAGCCCCAGCATTTT. Amino acids: CASSYYRIHQPQHF.

The V call is TRBV6-1, the J call TRBJ1-2; D is undetermined. Germline loops: CDR1 MNHNS, CDR2 SASEGT. The CDR3 sequence is 12 residues long. The V end lost 3 bases, the J end lost 6 bases, and 8 bases lay between the germline ends. Here the CDR3 DNA reads TGTGCCAGCAGTGAGGCCGGGCATGGCTACACCTTC. Its protein is CASSEAGHGYTF.